What follows are 27 T cell receptor beta chains derived from one specimen sequenced in a study of blood T cells in healthy people across ages. The authors ran a second PCR of about 7 to 12 cycles using a sample-barcoded 5' primer and a J-beta primer mix. TCRdb re-analysed the 5' RACE reads in MiXCR, keeping a single row per CDR3 protein. The sample comprises about 970,000 distinct CDR3 sequences, approximately 50% of which are singletons, and about 20% rests with the top ten. The sample consisted of blood. The receptors originated from a woman aged 60-75 years in good health.

This clonotype appeared once. This sequence joins TRBV24-1 and TRBJ2-3; the match to TRBD2 covers 9 bases. Germline V gene data show CDR1 as KGHDR and CDR2 as SFDVKD. V trimming: 5 bases; J trimming: 5 bases; junction bases outside the gene matches: 4. This CDR3 has 14 amino acids. CDR3 sequence reads: CATSGTSGLDTQYF. As DNA, the CDR3 is TGTGCCACCAGTGGAACTAGCGGGCTAGATACGCAGTATTTT.

In its sample, this clonotype ranks as medium-sized. This sequence joins TRBV7-9 and TRBJ2-7; tentative D call: TRBD2 (5 bases). Germline lookup yields CDR1 SEHNR and CDR2 FQNEAQ (reference sequence). V was shortened by 8 bases and J by 6 bases, with 20 bases between the two germline ends. The length of the CDR3 is 14 residues. The CDR3 is CASAPRERRGEQYF. The CDR3 region has the DNA TGTGCCAGCGCACCCCGGGAAAGACGGGGCGAGCAGTACTTC.

The rearrangement links TRBV20-1 to TRBJ2-3; tentatively, D is TRBD1 (5 bases). Trimming left V 4 bases short and J 5 bases short, with 13 bases between. The CDR3 is made up of 13 amino acids. From germline, CDR1 is DFQATT and CDR2 SNEGSKA (reference sequence). The DNA for the CDR3 is TGCAGTGCTATGAAGGGGTGGGAAGATACGCAGTATTTT. Translated, it gives CSAMKGWEDTQYF.

Comments on this clonotype: One end of the junction fails to match germline, which may point to a read error. The rearrangement uses TRBV4-1 and TRBJ2-1; D is ambiguous. Per the germline V gene, CDR1 is MGHRA and CDR2 is YSYEKL. There are 16 residues in the CDR3. The CDR3 DNA reads TGCGCTAGCAGCCAAGAAAATTTCTCTCCCGGGAATGAGCAGTTCTTC. This translates into CASSQENFSPGNEQFF.

This clonotype was seen a few times. The genes are TRBV3-1 and TRBJ2-7; 14 positions match TRBD2. J was trimmed by 0 bases and V by 6 bases; bases with no gene match: 10. CDR1 and CDR2 (germline): LGHDT, YNNKEL (reference sequence). This CDR3 has 18 amino acids. As DNA, the CDR3 is TGTGCCAGCAGTCGAGGGACAGGGACTAGCGGGAGCTCCTACGAGCAGTACTTC. This sequence encodes CASSRGTGTSGSSYEQYF.

The J gene is TRBJ2-1, the V gene TRBV28; possibly TRBD1 for D (5 bases). The DNA end favors TRBJ2-7, so the J call may be wrong. Germline V gene sequence: CDR1 MDHEN, CDR2 SYDVKM. CDR3 length: 15 residues. The CDR3 reads CASSLAQGTYNEQYF. CDR3 coding DNA: TGTGCCAGCAGTTTAGCCCAGGGAACATACAATGAGCAGTACTTC.

The table lists this clonotype with a few counts. The chain is built from TRBV10-3 and TRBJ2-7, with 7 bases aligning to TRBD2. The V and J ends lost 6 bases and 2 bases, in that order; junction bases with no gene match: 10. CDR3 length equals 15 residues. Germline CDR1 reads ENHRY; CDR2 reads SYGVKD. As DNA, the CDR3 is TGTGCCATCAGGGGGGGGACCGGGACCACCTACGAGCAGTACTTC. Residues: CAIRGGTGTTYEQYF.

The chain joins TRBV7-9 to TRBJ2-7, with D possibly called TRBD1 or TRBD2 (5 bases each). The germline V gene encodes CDR1 SEHNR and CDR2 FQNEAQ (reference sequence). The CDR3 is 13 amino acids. V was cut by 5 bases and J by 12 bases, with 20 bases left in between. The CDR3 region has the DNA TGTGCCAGCAGCCCGGCTTTGGGGGTCTCGGGGTACTTC. Amino acids: CASSPALGVSGYF.

The rearrangement uses TRBV29-1 and TRBJ2-1, with D perhaps given as TRBD1 or TRBD2 (7 bases each). V was trimmed by 5 bases and J by 3 bases, leaving 17 bases between them. The CDR3 covers 15 residues. CDR1 SQVTM and CDR2 ANQGSEA come from the germline V gene. The DNA for the CDR3 is TGCAGCGTTCAGGGGGGGGACTACTACTACAATGAGCAGTTCTTC. Translation gives CSVQGGDYYYNEQFF.

CDR3: CASSPAGIDGYTF. Written as DNA, the CDR3 is TGTGCCAGCAGCCCCGCCGGGATAGATGGCTACACCTTC. V usage is TRBV7-9 and J usage is TRBJ1-2; D remains unclear. CDR3 length: 13 residues. V gave up 5 bases and J gave up 6 bases, with 13 bases separating them. Looked up from germline, CDR1 is SEHNR and CDR2 is FQNEAQ (reference sequence).

The gene calls are TRBV6-2 or TRBV6-3 and TRBJ1-5; D is uncertain. This CDR3 spans 15 amino acids. CDR1 is MNHEY, CDR2 SVGEGT, per germline. The germline V and J ends were trimmed by 4 bases and 6 bases, with 16 bases remaining between them. The CDR3 loop reads CASSLSDVFGQPQHF. As DNA, the CDR3 is TGTGCCAGCAGTTTATCCGACGTGTTCGGTCAGCCCCAGCATTTT.

This clonotype occurred a few times. J is TRBJ1-2 and V is TRBV18, with unresolved D. The CDR3 sequence is 15 residues long. The V gene lost 3 bases and the J gene lost 1 base, with 12 bases spanning the gap. The V gene's germline CDR1 is KGHSH and CDR2 LQKENI. The CDR3 loop is CASSPQAGYNYGYTF. DNA of the CDR3: TGTGCCAGCTCACCCCAAGCGGGCTATAACTATGGCTACACCTTC.

In this sample, this clonotype turned up a few times. The gene calls are TRBV4-2 and TRBJ2-6; 7 bases agree with TRBD2. Germline CDR1 reads LGHNA; CDR2 reads YNFKEQ. The CDR3 extends over 18 amino acids. After removal of 2 bases from V and 3 bases from J, the junction contained 10 bases not matched to a gene. In DNA form, the CDR3 reads TGTGCCAGCAGCCAAACCAGGTTACGCGGGGGTGGGGCCAACGTCCTGACTTTC. Translation gives CASSQTRLRGGGANVLTF.

J is TRBJ2-1 and V is TRBV3-1; possibly TRBD2 for D (6 bases). Germline V gives CDR1 LGHDT, CDR2 YNNKEL (reference sequence). The germline V and J ends were trimmed by 2 bases and 1 base, with 9 bases remaining between them. The CDR3 has 15 residues. Written as DNA, the CDR3 is TGTGCCAGCAGCCAACCGGGAGTTTCCTACAATGAGCAGTTCTTC. Amino acids: CASSQPGVSYNEQFF.

This clonotype has at least ten counts. The chain is built from TRBV5-4 and TRBJ2-7, with TRBD2 as a possible D gene (6 bases). V was shortened by 3 bases and J by 3 bases, with 19 bases between the two germline ends. CDR1 is SGHNT and CDR2 is YYREEE in the germline V gene (reference sequence). This CDR3 region has 16 residues. CDR3 DNA sequence: TGTGCCAGCAGCTCGCCCACGGGGGTAGGCCACTACGAGCAGTACTTC. Its protein is CASSSPTGVGHYEQYF.

The chain carries TRBV3-1 and TRBJ2-3; 12 bases map to TRBD2. Germline lookup yields CDR1 LGHDT and CDR2 YNNKEL (reference sequence). The ends lost 0 bases at V and 6 bases at J; junction bases unmatched: 7. The CDR3 totals 17 residues. The CDR3 region is CASSQDRLAGVSDTQYF. CDR3 in DNA: TGTGCCAGCAGCCAAGATCGACTAGCGGGAGTATCCGATACGCAGTATTTT.

This chain links TRBV15 with TRBJ2-6; 8 bases are shared with TRBD1. The germline V gene encodes CDR1 LNHNV and CDR2 YYDKDF (reference sequence). Germline trimming cut 0 bases from V and 12 bases from J; bases unmatched to any gene: 13. The CDR3 totals 17 residues. This chain's CDR3 is CATSRDSGQGAGSVLTF. CDR3 in DNA: TGTGCCACCAGCAGAGATTCGGGGCAGGGGGCCGGCAGCGTCCTGACTTTC.

This clonotype appeared a few times. This chain uses TRBV7-2 with TRBJ1-5, with 7 bases that match TRBD1. Trimming at V came to 5 bases and at J to 1 base, leaving 5 bases not matched to a gene. Per germline, CDR1 SGHTA and CDR2 FQGNSA. This CDR3 is built from 15 residues. In DNA, the CDR3 is TGTGCCAGCAGCGACAGGGAGGGAAGCAATCAGCCCCAGCATTTT. Its translation: CASSDREGSNQPQHF.

Remarks on this clonotype: A much larger clone is a single base away; this may be a read error. CDR3 nucleotides: TGTGCCAGCAGTTTAAGGAAGAACACTGAAGTTTTCTTT. Translating gives CASSLRKNTEVFF. The chain uses TRBV12-3 or TRBV12-4 and TRBJ1-1; D unclear. The CDR3 sequence is 13 residues long.

The genes are TRBV28 and TRBJ2-7; 9 bases match TRBD1. The trim removed 3 bases at V and 2 bases at J, leaving 2 bases unmatched. The CDR3 consists of 14 residues. The germline V gene encodes CDR1 MDHEN and CDR2 SYDVKM. CDR3 DNA: TGTGCCAGCAGTTTGACAGGGGGAGCCTACGAGCAGTACTTC. Protein: CASSLTGGAYEQYF.

This clonotype has a count of ten or more. The chain uses TRBV28 and TRBJ2-5; D uncertain. The V gene lost 6 bases and the J gene lost 5 bases, with 16 bases spanning the gap. The CDR3 is made up of 14 amino acids. The V gene's germline CDR1 is MDHEN and CDR2 SYDVKM. The CDR3: CASSSLRRGETQYF. CDR3 nucleotide sequence: TGTGCCAGCAGCTCCCTTAGACGTGGGGAGACCCAGTACTTC.

The chain recombines TRBV6-6 with TRBJ2-7, with D perhaps being TRBD1 or TRBD2 (5 bases each). V lost 7 bases and J lost 4, with 20 bases in between. The CDR3 contains 15 residues. Germline assignment: CDR1 MNHNY and CDR2 SVGAGI (reference sequence). CDR3 in amino acids: CASIGNGALGYEQYF. CDR3 nucleotides: TGTGCCAGCATTGGTAACGGGGCTTTGGGGTACGAGCAGTACTTC.

In its sample, this clonotype was seen a few times. V usage is TRBV12-3 or TRBV12-4 and J usage is TRBJ1-1, with unresolved D. The CDR3 length is 11 residues. Trimming removed 6 bases at V and 3 bases at J, with 5 bases between. The CDR3 bases are TGTGCCAGCAGCTTCTACACTGAAGCTTTCTTT. Its translation: CASSFYTEAFF.

The genes are TRBV3-1 and TRBJ1-2; TRBD1 agrees at 7 bases. The germline V gene encodes CDR1 LGHDT and CDR2 YNNKEL (reference sequence). Trimming at V came to 3 bases and at J to 4 bases, leaving 8 bases not matched to a gene. The CDR3 has 15 amino acids. In DNA, the CDR3 is TGTGCCAGCAGCCAGGAAACAGGGGCCCTCTATGGCTACACCTTC. This gives the protein CASSQETGALYGYTF.

Only one count was recorded for this clonotype. V and J are TRBV2 and TRBJ1-4; the D is unclear. Germline V gene sequence: CDR1 SNHLY, CDR2 FYNNEI. Between the trimmed V and J ends, which lost 6 bases and 0 bases, there was a span of 11 bases. CDR3 length equals 15 residues. The CDR3 DNA follows: TGTGCCAGCAGGCAGACCGATGCAACTAATGAAAAACTGTTTTTT. Translating it yields CASRQTDATNEKLFF.

About this clonotype: A read error may produce the germline difference seen at one junction end. The chain carries TRBV7-3 and TRBJ2-1; 13 nucleotides match TRBD2. The CDR3 runs to 20 residues. Germline assignment: CDR1 SGHTA and CDR2 FQGTGA. In DNA, the CDR3 is TGTGCCAGCGGCTTAAAGGGGAGTACTAGCGGGAGGGCCTTTGGCGATGAGCAGTTCTTC. As protein: CASGLKGSTSGRAFGDEQFF. Complete variable domain (other parts from reference TRBV7-3 and TRBJ2-1): GAGVSQTPSNKVTEKGKYVELRCDPISGHTALYWYRQSLGQGPEFLIYFQGTGAADDSGLPNDRFFAVRPEGSVSTLKIQRTERGDSAVYLCASGLKGSTSGRAFGDEQFFGPGTRLTVL.

The J gene is TRBJ1-6, the V gene TRBV6-6; D unresolved. CDR1 MNHNY and CDR2 SVGAGI come from the germline V gene (reference sequence). CDR3 length: 14 residues. V lost 4 bases and J lost 4, with 8 bases in between. The CDR3 sequence: CASSFGVYNSPLHF. CDR3 DNA: TGTGCCAGCAGTTTTGGGGTTTATAATTCACCCCTCCACTTT.